The T cell receptor beta chain under discussion was sequenced for a study of cytotoxic CD8 clonotypes in ibrutinib-treated CLL. Profiled with immunoSEQ multiplex PCR; TCRdb holds only in-frame clones, not every one. Here the sample spans about 150,000 clones, about three quarters being singletons. There are many counts of this clone. CDR1 SGHAT and CDR2 FQNNGV come from the germline V gene. Trimming removed 3 bases from V and 5 bases from J, with 8 bases in between. The CDR3 consists of 13 residues. Sequencing was performed on PBMCs, taken after 24 months of ibrutinib treatment. The rearrangement joins TRBV11-2 to TRBJ2-1; a possible D gene is TRBD2 (5 bases). The clonotype originates from a human donor with chronic lymphocytic leukemia. As DNA, the CDR3 is TGTGCCAGCAGCTTCCGGGAAAACAATGAGCAGTTCTTC. Translation: CASSFRENNEQFF.